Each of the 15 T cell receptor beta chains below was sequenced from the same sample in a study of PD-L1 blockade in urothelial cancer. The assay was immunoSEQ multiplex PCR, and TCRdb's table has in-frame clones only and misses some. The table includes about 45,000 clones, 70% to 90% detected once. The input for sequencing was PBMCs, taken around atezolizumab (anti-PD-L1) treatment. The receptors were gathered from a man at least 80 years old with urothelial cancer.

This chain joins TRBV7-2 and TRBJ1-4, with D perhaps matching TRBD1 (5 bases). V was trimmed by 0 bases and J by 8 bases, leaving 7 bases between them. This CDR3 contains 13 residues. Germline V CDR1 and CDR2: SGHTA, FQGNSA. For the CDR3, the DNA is TGTGCCAGCAGCTTAGCTCGGGGGGAAAAACTGTTTTTT. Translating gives CASSLARGEKLFF. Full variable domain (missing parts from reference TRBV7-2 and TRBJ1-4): GAGVSQSPSNKVTEKGKDVELRCDPISGHTALYWYRQSLGQGLEFLIYFQGNSAPDKSGLPSDRFSAERTGGSVSTLTIQRTQQEDSAVYLCASSLARGEKLFFGSGTQLSVL.

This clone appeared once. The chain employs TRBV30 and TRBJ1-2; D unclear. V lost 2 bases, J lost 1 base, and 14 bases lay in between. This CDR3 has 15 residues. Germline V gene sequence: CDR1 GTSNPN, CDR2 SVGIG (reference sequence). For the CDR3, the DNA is TGTGCCTGGAGTCCCCGTCGGGTTTATAACTATGGCTACACCTTC. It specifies CAWSPRRVYNYGYTF.

This CDR3 reads CSVEVTPGYEQYF. The CDR3 DNA follows: TGCAGCGTTGAAGTCACCCCAGGCTACGAGCAGTACTTC. V gene TRBV29-1 combines with J gene TRBJ2-7, with D hard to call. Deletions cut 1 base from V and 3 bases from J, with 10 bases between. This CDR3 is built from 13 residues. Germline V lookup: CDR1 SQVTM, CDR2 ANQGSEA.

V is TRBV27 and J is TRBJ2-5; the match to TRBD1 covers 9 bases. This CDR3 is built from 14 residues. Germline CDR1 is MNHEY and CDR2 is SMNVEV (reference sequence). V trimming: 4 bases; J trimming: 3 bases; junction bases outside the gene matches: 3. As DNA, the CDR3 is TGTGCCAGCAGTTCGACAGGGGGGGAAGAGACCCAGTACTTC. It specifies CASSSTGGEETQYF.

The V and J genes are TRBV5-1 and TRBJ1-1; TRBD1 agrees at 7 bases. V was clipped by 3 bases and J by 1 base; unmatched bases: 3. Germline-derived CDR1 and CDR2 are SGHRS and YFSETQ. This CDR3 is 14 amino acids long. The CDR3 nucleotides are TGCGCCAGCAGCTCGGGACAGCCGAACACTGAAGCTTTCTTT. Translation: CASSSGQPNTEAFF.

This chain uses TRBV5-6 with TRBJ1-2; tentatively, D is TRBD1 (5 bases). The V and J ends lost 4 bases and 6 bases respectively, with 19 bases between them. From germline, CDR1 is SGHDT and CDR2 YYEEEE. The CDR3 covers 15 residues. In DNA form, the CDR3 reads TGTGCCAGCAGCCCCCTAGAGGCAGGGAGGGATGGCTACACCTTC. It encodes CASSPLEAGRDGYTF.

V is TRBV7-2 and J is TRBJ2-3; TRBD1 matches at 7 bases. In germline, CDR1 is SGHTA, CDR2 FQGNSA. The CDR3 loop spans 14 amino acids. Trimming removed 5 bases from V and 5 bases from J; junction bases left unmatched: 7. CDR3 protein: CASSPDRAIDTQYF. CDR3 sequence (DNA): TGTGCCAGCAGCCCCGACAGGGCGATAGATACGCAGTATTTT.

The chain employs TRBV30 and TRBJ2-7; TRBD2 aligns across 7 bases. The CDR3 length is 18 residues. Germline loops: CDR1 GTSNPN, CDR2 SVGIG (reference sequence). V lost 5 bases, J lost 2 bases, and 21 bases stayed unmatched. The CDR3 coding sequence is TGTGCCTGGGGGGGATGGCTAGCGGCAGAATCGAAGACCTACGAGCAGTACTTC. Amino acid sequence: CAWGGWLAAESKTYEQYF.

The CDR3 sequence: CSVVAGTSGSLVIQETQYF. CDR3 coding DNA: TGCAGCGTAGTAGCCGGGACTAGCGGGAGCCTCGTGATCCAAGAGACCCAGTACTTC. The chain is built from TRBV29-1 and TRBJ2-5; 14 bases align to TRBD2. From germline, CDR1 is SQVTM and CDR2 ANQGSEA. The V segment lost 6 bases and the J segment 1 base; nucleotides outside the gene matches: 16. CDR3 length equals 19 residues. Full variable domain (remainder filled in from reference TRBV29-1 and TRBJ2-5): SAVISQKPSRDICQRGTSLTIQCQVDSQVTMMFWYRQQPGQSLTLIATANQGSEATYESGFVIDKFPISRPNLTFSTLTVSNMSPEDSSIYLCSVVAGTSGSLVIQETQYFGPGTRLLVL.

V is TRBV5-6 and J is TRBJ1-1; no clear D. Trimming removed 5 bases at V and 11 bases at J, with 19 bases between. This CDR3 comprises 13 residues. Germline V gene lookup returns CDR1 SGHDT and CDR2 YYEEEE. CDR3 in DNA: TGTGCCAGCAGTCTAGGAGGCGGGTTGGGGGCTTTCTTT. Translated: CASSLGGGLGAFF.

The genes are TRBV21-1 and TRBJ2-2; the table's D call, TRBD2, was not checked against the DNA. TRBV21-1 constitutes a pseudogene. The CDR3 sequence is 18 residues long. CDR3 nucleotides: TGTGCCAGCAGCATCTCGACTAGCGGGAGGGCTAACACCGGGGAGCTGTTTTTT. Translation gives CASSISTSGRANTGELFF.

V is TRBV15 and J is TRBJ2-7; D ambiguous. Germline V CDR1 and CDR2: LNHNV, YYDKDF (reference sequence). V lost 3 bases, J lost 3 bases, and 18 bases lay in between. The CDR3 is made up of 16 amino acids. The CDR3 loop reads CATSRGPGQSNYEQYF. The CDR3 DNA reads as TGTGCCACCAGCAGGGGCCCTGGGCAGTCCAACTACGAGCAGTACTTC.

CDR3 loop: CASSQDRQAVRKQFF. The DNA for the CDR3 is TGCGCCAGCAGCCAAGATCGGCAGGCAGTCCGGAAGCAGTTCTTC. The chain recombines TRBV4-1 with TRBJ2-1; D is ambiguous. The germline V and J ends were trimmed by 0 bases and 11 bases, with 17 bases remaining between them. Germline V gives CDR1 MGHRA, CDR2 YSYEKL. There are 15 residues in the CDR3.

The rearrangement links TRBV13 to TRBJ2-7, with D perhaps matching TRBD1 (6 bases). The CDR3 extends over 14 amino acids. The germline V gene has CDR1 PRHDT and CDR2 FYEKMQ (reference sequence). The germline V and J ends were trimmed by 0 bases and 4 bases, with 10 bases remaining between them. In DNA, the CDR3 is TGTGCCAGCAGCTTAGGCAACAGGGTGTACGAGCAGTACTTC. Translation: CASSLGNRVYEQYF.

The CDR3 nucleotides read TGTGCCAGCAGCTTAGAACGGAGCGGAGCTTTCTTT. As protein: CASSLERSGAFF. The chain is built from TRBV7-2 and TRBJ1-1; D gene ambiguous. The CDR3 has 12 residues. The germline gives CDR1 SGHTA, CDR2 FQGNSA. Trimming removed 1 base at V and 10 bases at J, with 10 bases between.